This T cell receptor beta chain derives from a study of response to subunit inactivated influenza vaccine. General observations from the study: Only a handful of new T cells, the authors suggested, are recruited with each seasonal influenza vaccination.

With regard to this clonotype: Antigen: not known.

One entry per CDR3 protein results from TCRdb running MiXCR on the RT-PCR reads. The sample carries fewer than 650,000 distinct CDR3 sequences, 13% recorded once. This TCR derives from a man aged 50-59 years who received an inactivated influenza vaccine. Material: PBMCs from blood, obtained roughly 47 days after vaccination.

The CDR3 sequence is CAAGRGFNEQYF. CDR3 nucleotides: TGTGCCGCCGGCAGGGGATTCAACGAGCAGTACTTC. The rearrangement uses TRBV6-2 or TRBV6-3 and TRBJ2-7; D may be TRBD1 (6 bases). This CDR3 is 12 amino acids long. V was cut by 11 bases and J by 5 bases, with 16 bases left in between. CDR1 is MNHEY, CDR2 SVGEGT, per germline.